The 7 T cell receptor beta chains listed next were all sequenced from one sample in a study of PD-L1 blockade in urothelial cancer. Described time point: peripheral blood 6 weeks after treatment start. Repertoires were generated with immunoSEQ multiplex PCR, while TCRdb's copy carries only in-frame clones and drops some. The sample consists of about 36,000 clones, roughly 80% of them appearing once. The specimen was PBMCs, collected around atezolizumab (anti-PD-L1) treatment. Receptors originate from a man aged 35-49 years with urothelial cancer.

J is TRBJ1-1 and V is TRBV7-3, with a possible D match to TRBD1 (6 bases). V lost 0 bases and J 5 bases, leaving 13 bases between the germline ends. The CDR3 extends over 15 amino acids. The V gene's germline CDR1 is SGHTA and CDR2 FQGTGA. CDR3 sequence reads: CASSLTPGEGTEAFF. In DNA, the CDR3 is TGTGCCAGCAGCTTAACCCCAGGGGAGGGGACTGAAGCTTTCTTT.

This clone has more than one count but fewer than ten. This rearrangement joins TRBV28 to TRBJ2-4, with a possible D match to TRBD2 (5 bases). The V gene's germline CDR1 is MDHEN and CDR2 SYDVKM. The CDR3 totals 15 residues. The V and J ends lost 2 bases and 1 base respectively, with 9 bases between them. This CDR3 reads CASSLGGRAKNIQYF. CDR3 nucleotides: TGTGCCAGCAGTTTAGGAGGAAGGGCCAAAAACATTCAGTACTTC.

This clone was observed a few times. This sequence joins TRBV18 and TRBJ1-2, with TRBD1 identical over 8 bases. This CDR3 is built from 15 residues. The V gene end was trimmed by 3 bases and the J gene end by 3 bases; junction bases not matched to a gene: 6. Germline V gene sequence: CDR1 KGHSH, CDR2 LQKENI. The CDR3 loop reads CASSPIQGADYGYTF. For the CDR3, the DNA is TGTGCCAGCTCACCCATCCAGGGGGCGGACTATGGCTACACCTTC.

This clone was seen a handful of times. V usage is TRBV28 and J usage is TRBJ2-7; TRBD2 is a possible D gene (5 bases). The CDR3 sequence is 14 residues long. The germline V gene has CDR1 MDHEN and CDR2 SYDVKM. V shed 2 bases and J shed 3 bases, with 11 bases lying between them. The CDR3 spells CASSLGGSVYEQYF. DNA of the CDR3: TGTGCCAGCAGTTTAGGTGGGAGTGTCTACGAGCAGTACTTC.

The chain combines TRBV5-5 with TRBJ2-5; D possibly corresponds to TRBD1 (6 bases). Germline assignment: CDR1 SGHKS and CDR2 YYEKEE (reference sequence). CDR3 size: 13 residues. Trimming left V 3 bases short and J 3 bases short, with 9 bases between. The CDR3 loop is CASSSTGKETQYF. For the CDR3, the DNA is TGTGCCAGCAGCTCAACAGGGAAAGAGACCCAGTACTTC.

This clone is medium-sized (0.01 to 0.1%) in the sample. The chain employs TRBV2 and TRBJ1-2; 7 nucleotides line up with TRBD1. Trimming took 2 bases from V and 7 from J; bases not matched to a gene: 10. In germline, CDR1 is SNHLY, CDR2 FYNNEI. The CDR3 spans 15 residues. The CDR3 DNA reads as TGTGCCAGCAGTGAATTCGACAGGGTTCGAAGTGGCTACACCTTC. This sequence encodes CASSEFDRVRSGYTF.

The V and J genes are TRBV2 and TRBJ1-5; 7 bases line up with TRBD1. V was clipped by 3 bases and J by 6 bases; unmatched bases: 8. This CDR3 spans 15 amino acids. Germline CDR1 is SNHLY and CDR2 is FYNNEI. The CDR3 coding sequence is TGTGCCAGCAGTGATCGGGCAGGGGGGAGTCAGCCCCAGCATTTT. Its translation: CASSDRAGGSQPQHF.